Below, one TCR beta chain is given with its context. As yet, its antigen is unknown. This entry comes from a study of OX40 agonist ivuxolimab in advanced cancers. Study-level information: Previous treatment with anti-PD-1, anti-PD-L1 or anti-CTLA-4 therapy was allowed; 35% to 50% had received some. Findings of the study overall: Compared with others, partial responders at 0.1-3.0 mg/kg displayed clonal expansion among the lowest. Clones of CD4+ and CD8+ blood T cells grew by week 6 at doses of 0.1 to 3.0 mg/kg.

Trimming took off 3 bases at V and 4 bases at J, with 11 bases between the two ends. The CDR3 length is 13 residues. Looked up from germline, CDR1 is SGHDT and CDR2 is YYEEEE. Sequencing was performed with immunoSEQ multiplex PCR; in TCRdb, only in-frame clones are kept and a portion is missing. In the table there are tens of thousands of clones, roughly 94% of which are singletons. The sequencing here drew on CD4+ or CD8+ T cells sorted from blood, taken in a trial of the OX40 agonist ivuxolimab. The sequence derives from an adult with an advanced solid tumor such as melanoma, head and neck, liver or kidney cancer. V is TRBV5-6 and J is TRBJ2-7; no clear D. The CDR3 region is CASSYQKSYEQYF. The CDR3 region has the DNA TGTGCCAGCAGCTACCAGAAGTCATACGAGCAGTACTTC.